Listed below are T cell receptor beta chains from one sample, sequenced in a study of identical twins. One entry per CDR3 protein results from TCRdb running MiXCR on the 5' RACE reads. This sample yields about 570,000 distinct CDR3 sequences, of which over 8.5% are seen a single time; 2.5% to 3.5% belongs to the top ten. These data were also reused for a study on yellow fever vaccine responses in identical twins.

Sequenced material: PBMCs. The receptors here all came from a woman younger than 35 in good health. Both conserved end residues are part of each CDR3. A D gene is named only where the DNA matches it firmly. Rows give clone size only sometimes, using once, few, many, or a class for an expanded clone.

>TRBV10-3|.|many|TRBJ2-3
CAIRERDLHTDTQYF
TGTGCCATCAGAGAACGGGACTTGCACACAGATACGCAGTATTTT
>TRBV28|.|many|TRBJ1-5
CASSSIAVMQQPQHF
TGTGCCAGCAGTTCAATAGCCGTTATGCAGCAGCCCCAGCATTTT
>TRBV6-5|TRBD1|few|TRBJ1-4
CASSYRGHDEKLFF
TGTGCCAGCAGTTACAGGGGGCATGATGAAAAACTGTTTTTT
>TRBV10-3|.|few|TRBJ2-1
CAISGLGGNEQFF
TGTGCCATCAGCGGACTAGGGGGCAATGAGCAGTTCTTC
>TRBV28|TRBD1|.|TRBJ2-7
CASNLQGAGWEQYF
TGTGCCAGCAACCTACAGGGGGCCGGATGGGAGCAGTACTTC
>TRBV7-6|.|.|TRBJ2-5
CASSPSASFIETQYF
TGTGCCAGCAGCCCGTCGGCTAGCTTTATTGAGACCCAGTACTTC
>TRBV4-1|TRBD2|many|TRBJ2-1
CASSHPRGGRAFYEQFF
TGCGCCAGCAGCCACCCAAGGGGCGGGAGGGCCTTCTATGAGCAGTTCTTC
>TRBV12-3/TRBV12-4|.|.|TRBJ2-7
CASSLVGGPIDEQYF
TGTGCCAGCAGTTTAGTCGGGGGACCTATTGACGAGCAGTACTTC
>TRBV27|TRBD2|many|TRBJ2-1
CASSSLAESSYNEQFF
TGTGCCAGCAGTTCTCTAGCGGAGAGCTCCTACAATGAGCAGTTCTTC
>TRBV18|TRBD1|.|TRBJ1-5
CASSPLRQGQGLSGNQPQHF
TGTGCCAGCTCACCCCTTCGGCAGGGACAGGGTTTAAGTGGCAATCAGCCCCAGCATTTT
>TRBV5-6|.|few|TRBJ2-3
CASSYGVDTQYF
TGTGCCAGCAGCTACGGGGTAGATACGCAGTATTTT
>TRBV4-3|.|many|TRBJ2-1
CASSLLTSKAEQFF
TGCGCCAGCAGCCTCTTGACTAGTAAGGCTGAGCAGTTCTTC
>TRBV7-2|.|.|TRBJ1-4
CASSLAGTGNEKLFF
TGTGCCAGCAGCTTAGCCGGGACCGGTAATGAAAAACTGTTTTTT
>TRBV19|.|.|TRBJ2-5
CASSSRIRPVGETQYF
TGTGCCAGTAGTTCCCGGATAAGACCGGTTGGAGAGACCCAGTACTTC
>TRBV7-8|TRBD1|.|TRBJ2-7
CASSLIARTGGVEQYF
TGTGCCAGCAGCTTAATCGCCCGGACAGGGGGCGTCGAGCAGTACTTC
>TRBV13|.|few|TRBJ2-7
CASSEHVGTRSSYEQYF
TGTGCCAGCAGCGAGCACGTGGGCACGAGGAGCTCCTACGAGCAGTACTTC
>TRBV6-2/TRBV6-3|.|many|TRBJ2-5
CASSRDIQETQYF
TGTGCCAGCAGCCGCGACATCCAAGAGACCCAGTACTTC
>TRBV12-3/TRBV12-4|.|.|TRBJ2-5
CASSAQGYAANETQYF
TGTGCCAGCAGTGCTCAGGGTTACGCTGCGAACGAGACCCAGTACTTC
>TRBV19|.|.|TRBJ1-1
CASSRVRNLNTEAFF
TGTGCCAGTAGTCGTGTGCGGAACTTGAACACTGAAGCTTTCTTT
>TRBV20-1|TRBD2|.|TRBJ2-7
CSARVGAGLYEQYF
TGCAGTGCTAGAGTAGGAGCGGGGCTCTACGAGCAGTACTTC
>TRBV20-1|.|.|TRBJ2-3
CSATLFAGSTDTQYF
TGCAGTGCGACTCTCTTCGCGGGGAGCACAGATACGCAGTATTTT
>TRBV3-1|.|once|TRBJ2-6
CASSPSRANVLTF
TGTGCCAGCAGCCCCTCCAGGGCCAACGTCCTGACTTTC
>TRBV6-2/TRBV6-3|.|.|TRBJ2-7
CASSSHDGARREYEQYF
TGTGCCAGCAGTTCCCACGACGGGGCTCGGCGGGAATACGAGCAGTACTTC
>TRBV12-3/TRBV12-4|.|many|TRBJ2-1
CASEGGGNEQFF
TGTGCCAGCGAAGGGGGGGGAAATGAGCAGTTCTTC
>TRBV9|.|.|TRBJ2-1
CASSPGGGGAHRGEQFF
TGTGCCAGCAGTCCAGGTGGAGGGGGGGCCCACCGGGGTGAGCAGTTCTTC
>TRBV25-1|.|many|TRBJ2-7
CASSSLGGYEQYF
TGTGCCAGCAGTTCCCTCGGGGGTTACGAGCAGTACTTC
>TRBV28|TRBD1|few|TRBJ2-7
CASSFSDRGDNEQYF
TGTGCCAGCAGTTTCTCGGACAGGGGAGACAACGAGCAGTACTTC
>TRBV12-3/TRBV12-4|.|.|TRBJ1-5
CASTPGASNQPQHF
TGTGCCAGCACCCCAGGAGCCAGTAATCAGCCCCAGCATTTT
>TRBV4-3|.|.|TRBJ1-1
CASSQMTGNTEAFF
TGCGCCAGCAGCCAGATGACAGGAAACACTGAAGCTTTCTTT
>TRBV4-1|TRBD2|.|TRBJ2-7
CASSQGSGGGFYEQYF
TGCGCCAGCAGCCAGGGGTCGGGAGGAGGGTTTTACGAGCAGTACTTC
>TRBV12-3/TRBV12-4|TRBD2|.|TRBJ2-5
CATKAAGVETQYF
TGTGCCACCAAAGCCGCGGGGGTAGAGACCCAGTACTTC
>TRBV29-1|.|many|TRBJ2-1
CSVEDYRVNEQFF
TGCAGCGTTGAAGACTACAGGGTCAATGAGCAGTTCTTC
>TRBV20-1|.|.|TRBJ1-1
CSARKRGGNTEAFF
TGCAGTGCTAGAAAGAGGGGGGGGAACACTGAAGCTTTCTTT
>TRBV20-1|.|.|TRBJ1-2
CSATQGMVSNGYTF
TGCAGTGCTACACAGGGAATGGTATCGAATGGCTACACCTTC
>TRBV4-3|TRBD1|many|TRBJ2-1
CASSQDSPRDSRFF
TGCGCCAGCAGCCAAGACTCACCTCGGGACAGCCGGTTCTTC
>TRBV6-5|.|few|TRBJ2-5
CASSYSPLQEYQETQYF
TGTGCCAGCAGTTACTCGCCGCTACAGGAATACCAAGAGACCCAGTACTTC
>TRBV15|.|.|TRBJ2-7
CATSRDRARDPEAYEQYF
TGTGCCACCAGCAGAGATCGGGCCCGGGACCCAGAAGCCTACGAGCAGTACTTC
>TRBV28|TRBD2|.|TRBJ2-4
CASSLSLAGGTLAKNIQYF
TGTGCCAGCAGTTTAAGTCTAGCGGGAGGGACCCTAGCCAAAAACATTCAGTACTTC
>TRBV6-2/TRBV6-3|.|many|TRBJ1-1
CASSIFPGTAGGTEAFF
TGTGCCAGCAGTATATTCCCAGGGACCGCGGGGGGCACTGAAGCTTTCTTT
>TRBV6-1|.|.|TRBJ2-6
CASSPGPGANVLTF
TGTGCCAGCAGTCCAGGGCCTGGGGCCAACGTCCTGACTTTC
>TRBV20-1|TRBD2|.|TRBJ2-1
CSARVIGGSDYEQFF
TGCAGTGCTAGAGTAATTGGCGGGAGTGACTATGAGCAGTTCTTC
>TRBV29-1|.|many|TRBJ2-7
CSGGTGVYEQYF
TGCAGCGGTGGGACGGGAGTCTACGAGCAGTACTTC
>TRBV7-7|TRBD2|.|TRBJ2-1
CASSERGLNHNEQFF
TGTGCTAGCAGCGAGCGGGGGTTGAACCACAATGAGCAGTTCTTC
>TRBV12-3/TRBV12-4|TRBD2|.|TRBJ2-1
CASSSVSGRYNEQFF
TGTGCCAGCAGTTCGGTGAGCGGGAGATACAATGAGCAGTTCTTC
>TRBV28|.|.|TRBJ2-4
CASSLLNNLAKNIQYF
TGTGCCAGCAGTTTATTGAATAATCTAGCCAAAAACATTCAGTACTTC
>TRBV12-3/TRBV12-4|.|.|TRBJ1-2
CASSPQGYYGYTF
TGTGCCAGCAGCCCGCAGGGGTACTATGGCTACACCTTC
>TRBV15|.|few|TRBJ2-2
CATSRDVRRGELFF
TGTGCCACCAGCAGAGATGTTCGGCGCGGGGAGCTGTTTTTT
>TRBV6-1|.|.|TRBJ2-1
CASSKASLWDTKGGNEQFF
TGTGCCAGCAGCAAGGCCTCACTCTGGGACACAAAGGGGGGCAATGAGCAGTTCTTC
>TRBV14|.|many|TRBJ2-2
CASSQVGLSWANTGELFF
TGTGCCAGCAGCCAAGTTGGCCTTAGTTGGGCGAACACCGGGGAGCTGTTTTTT
>TRBV24-1|TRBD2|many|TRBJ2-5
CATSDLNGRGGSSPQETQYF
TGTGCCACCAGTGATTTAAACGGGAGAGGCGGGAGTTCCCCCCAAGAGACCCAGTACTTC
>TRBV29-1|.|many|TRBJ1-1
CSAAGVKDTEAFF
TGCAGCGCCGCCGGGGTCAAGGACACTGAAGCTTTCTTT
>TRBV11-3|.|.|TRBJ2-1
CASSLGAGSGYNEQFF
TGTGCCAGCAGCTTGGGGGCAGGGAGCGGCTACAATGAGCAGTTCTTC
>TRBV7-9|.|few|TRBJ2-6
CASSFFSFGSGANVLTF
TGTGCCAGCAGCTTCTTTTCGTTCGGCTCTGGGGCCAACGTCCTGACTTTC